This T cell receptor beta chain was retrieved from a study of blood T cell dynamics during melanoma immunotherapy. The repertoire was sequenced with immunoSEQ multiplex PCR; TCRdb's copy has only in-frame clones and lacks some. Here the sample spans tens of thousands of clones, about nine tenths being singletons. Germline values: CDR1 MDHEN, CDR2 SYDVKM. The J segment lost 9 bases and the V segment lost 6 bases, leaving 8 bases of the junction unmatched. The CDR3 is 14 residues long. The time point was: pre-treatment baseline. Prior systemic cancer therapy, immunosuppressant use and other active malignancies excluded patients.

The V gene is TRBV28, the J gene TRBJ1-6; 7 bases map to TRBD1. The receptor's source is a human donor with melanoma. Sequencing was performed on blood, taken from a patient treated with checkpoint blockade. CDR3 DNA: TGTGCCAGCAGACCGGGACAGAACTTTTCACCCCTCCACTTT. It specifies CASRPGQNFSPLHF.